Listed below are T cell receptor beta chains from one sample, sequenced in a study of T-cell reconstitution after alpha-beta-depleted transplantation in children. One entry per CDR3 protein, called by TCRdb with MiXCR from the PCR reads. The sample records almost 500,000 distinct CDR3 sequences, under 12% being singletons. The sample consisted of PBMCs, taken before TCRalphabeta/CD19-depleted stem cell transplant. The receptors stem from a child aged 2 to 10 with inherited bone marrow failure, due to receive a stem cell transplant. CDR3s include the opening cysteine and the closing phenylalanine or tryptophan. Each record gives: V gene, CDR3 protein.

>TRBV9
CASSVGPMNTEAFF
>TRBV7-8
CASSLKEGQYEKLFF
>TRBV28
CASSTTSPPDTQYF
>TRBV28
CASSSSPTGGDEQYF
>TRBV10-1
CASSDLPEDEQFF
>TRBV5-4
CASSLAVLANEQFF
>TRBV5-1
CASSYDRGGGGYTF
>TRBV5-1
CASSASIGLNTDTQYF
>TRBV18
CASSPAIAKNIQYF
>TRBV4-3
CASSQDQGLAESGDTQYF
>TRBV5-4
CASSLLRTGFSGANVLTF
>TRBV12-3/TRBV12-4
CASSSFDSKITGELFF
>TRBV3-1
CASSHHSKQPYEQYF
>TRBV28
CASSLGGRDTGELFF
>TRBV29-1
CSVEQGFSGNTIYF
>TRBV29-1
CSFHYNEQFF
>TRBV4-3
CASSQDRGGKRDEQYF
>TRBV27
CASSFASGRARVSEQFF
>TRBV19
CASSPGGYGYTF
>TRBV9
CASSGSQGNGYTF
>TRBV7-2
CASSFGLAGIGETQYF
>TRBV6-2/TRBV6-3
CASSDIPSGISYNEQFF
>TRBV12-5
CASGRAHNEQFF
>TRBV19
CASKKLASYNEQFF
>TRBV12-3/TRBV12-4
CASSGDNTYEQYF
>TRBV29-1
CSVPGLAGVNTGELFF
>TRBV20-1
CSATNRGRTGELFF
>TRBV9
CASSVDRHMSGLGRTGELFF
>TRBV27
CASSPVTGSGNTIYF
>TRBV20-1
CSAPGESGRAFYNEQFF
>TRBV10-3
CAISGGAAGDKETQYF
>TRBV10-3
CAISEFTGELFF
>TRBV27
CASRVGGVSWGIRNEQFF
>TRBV6-5
CASSYSTSGTYEQYF
>TRBV4-3
CASSQEIAGTSGSNEQFF
>TRBV27
CASSLLAGSVQPQHF
>TRBV20-1
CSARDRKDTQYF
>TRBV30
CAWSGGLLLYEQYF
>TRBV12-3/TRBV12-4
CASSLRTPLLHGYTF
>TRBV10-3
CAISDVGVGWQETQYF
>TRBV24-1
CATSDLVQGAINEQFF
>TRBV7-2
CASSYYYGTAQETQYF
>TRBV20-1
CSARDFYLAGVYEQYF
>TRBV5-1
CASSLEGLAGAQYF
>TRBV12-3/TRBV12-4
CASSSPSGILYNEQFF
>TRBV10-1
CASSATGTYNEQFF
>TRBV5-1
CASSLKTSGPYEQYF
>TRBV5-1
CASSLDLANNEQFF
>TRBV20-1
CSASPHYEQYF
>TRBV4-1
CASSQDYGRSGNTIYF
>TRBV25-1
CASSEYGSGRTDTQYF
>TRBV5-6
CASSAKLAGDLYEQYF
>TRBV15
CATSKRERAYEQYF
>TRBV12-3/TRBV12-4
CASSWGQGVTNEKLFF
>TRBV29-1
CTGGLNYNEQFF